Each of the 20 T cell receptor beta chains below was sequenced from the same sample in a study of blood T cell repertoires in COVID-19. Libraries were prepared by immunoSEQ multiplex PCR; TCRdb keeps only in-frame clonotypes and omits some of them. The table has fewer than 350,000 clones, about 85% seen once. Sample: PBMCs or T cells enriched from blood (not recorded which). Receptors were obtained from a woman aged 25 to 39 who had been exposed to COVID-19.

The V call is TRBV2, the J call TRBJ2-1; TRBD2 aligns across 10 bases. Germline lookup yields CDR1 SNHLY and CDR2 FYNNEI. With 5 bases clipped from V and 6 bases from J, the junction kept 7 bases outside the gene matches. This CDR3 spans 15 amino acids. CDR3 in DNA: TGTGCCAGCAGTAGATTAGCGGGAGGAGCCAATGAGCAGTTCTTC. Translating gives CASSRLAGGANEQFF.

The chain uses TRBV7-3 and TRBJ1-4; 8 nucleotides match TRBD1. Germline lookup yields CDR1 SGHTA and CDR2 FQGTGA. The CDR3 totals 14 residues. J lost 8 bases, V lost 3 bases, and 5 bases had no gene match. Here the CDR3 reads CASSFGQGREKLFF. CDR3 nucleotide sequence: TGTGCCAGCAGCTTCGGACAGGGTAGAGAAAAACTGTTTTTT.

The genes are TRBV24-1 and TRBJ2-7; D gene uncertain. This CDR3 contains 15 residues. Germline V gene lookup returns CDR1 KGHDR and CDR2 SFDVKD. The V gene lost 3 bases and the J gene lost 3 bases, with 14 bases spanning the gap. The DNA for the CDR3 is TGTGCCACCAGTGATCCTAACAGTGGTCACTACGAGCAGTACTTC. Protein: CATSDPNSGHYEQYF.

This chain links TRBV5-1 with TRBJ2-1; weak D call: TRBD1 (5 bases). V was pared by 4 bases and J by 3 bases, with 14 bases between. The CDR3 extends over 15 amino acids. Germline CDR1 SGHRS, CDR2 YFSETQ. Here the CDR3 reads CASSQGLGDYNEQFF. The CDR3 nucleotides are TGCGCCAGCAGCCAGGGTCTTGGGGACTACAATGAGCAGTTCTTC. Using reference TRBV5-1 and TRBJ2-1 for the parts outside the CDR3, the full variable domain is KAGVTQTPRYLIKTRGQQVTLSCSPISGHRSVSWYQQTPGQGLQFLFEYFSETQRNKGNFPGRFSGRQFSNSRSEMNVSTLELGDSALYLCASSQGLGDYNEQFFGPGTRLTVL.

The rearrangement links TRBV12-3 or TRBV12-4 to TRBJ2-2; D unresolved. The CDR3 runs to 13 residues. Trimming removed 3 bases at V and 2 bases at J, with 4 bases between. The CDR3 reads CASSFSNTGELFF. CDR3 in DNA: TGTGCCAGCAGTTTTAGCAACACCGGGGAGCTGTTTTTT.

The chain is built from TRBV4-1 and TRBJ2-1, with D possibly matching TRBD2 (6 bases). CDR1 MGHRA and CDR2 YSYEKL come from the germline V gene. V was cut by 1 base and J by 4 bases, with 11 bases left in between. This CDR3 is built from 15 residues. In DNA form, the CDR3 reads TGCGCCAGCAGCCAAGGGGGACTTTTATACAATGAGCAGTTCTTC. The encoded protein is CASSQGGLLYNEQFF.

The CDR3 region is CASSPETDSSSYEQYF. In nucleotides, the CDR3 is TGTGCCAGCAGTCCCGAAACGGACTCAAGCTCCTACGAGCAGTACTTC. V is TRBV27 and J is TRBJ2-7, with D maybe TRBD2 (5 bases). V lost 5 bases and J 0 bases, leaving 17 bases between the germline ends. Germline loops: CDR1 MNHEY, CDR2 SMNVEV (reference sequence). The CDR3 runs to 16 residues.

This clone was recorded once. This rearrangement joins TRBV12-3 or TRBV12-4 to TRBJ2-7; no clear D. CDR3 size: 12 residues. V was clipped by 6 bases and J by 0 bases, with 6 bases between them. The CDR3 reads CASRRSSYEQYF. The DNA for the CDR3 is TGTGCCAGCAGGAGGAGCTCCTACGAGCAGTACTTC.

The CDR3 DNA is TGTGCCAGCAGCGTTAGAACCGGGACTGAAGCTTTCTTT. Amino acid sequence: CASSVRTGTEAFF. The J gene is TRBJ1-1, the V gene TRBV9; D is undetermined. The CDR3 totals 13 residues. V was clipped by 2 bases and J by 5 bases, with 10 bases between them. Looked up from germline, CDR1 is SGDLS and CDR2 is YYNGEE.

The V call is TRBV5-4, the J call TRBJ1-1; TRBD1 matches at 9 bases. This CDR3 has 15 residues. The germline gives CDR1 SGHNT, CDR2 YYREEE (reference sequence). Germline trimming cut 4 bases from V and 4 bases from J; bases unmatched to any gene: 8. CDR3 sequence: CASSGGDRVVTEAFF. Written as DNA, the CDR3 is TGTGCCAGCAGCGGGGGGGACAGGGTCGTCACTGAAGCTTTCTTT.

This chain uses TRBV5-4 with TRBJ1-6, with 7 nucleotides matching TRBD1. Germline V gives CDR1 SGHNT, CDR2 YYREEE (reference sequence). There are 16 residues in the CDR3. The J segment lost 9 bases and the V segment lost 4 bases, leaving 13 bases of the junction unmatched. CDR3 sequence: CASSRKEQGSSSPLHF. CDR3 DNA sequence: TGTGCCAGCAGCCGAAAAGAACAGGGGAGTAGTTCACCCCTCCACTTT. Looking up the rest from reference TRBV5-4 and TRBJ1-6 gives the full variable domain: ETGVTQSPTHLIKTRGQQVTLRCSSQSGHNTVSWYQQALGQGPQFIFQYYREEENGRGNFPPRFSGLQFPNYSSELNVNALELDDSALYLCASSRKEQGSSSPLHFGNGTRLTVT.

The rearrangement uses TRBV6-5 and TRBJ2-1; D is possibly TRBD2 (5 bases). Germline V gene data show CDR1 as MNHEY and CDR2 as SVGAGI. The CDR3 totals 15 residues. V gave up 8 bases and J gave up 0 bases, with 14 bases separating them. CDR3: CASEVASASYNEQFF. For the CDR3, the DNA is TGTGCCAGCGAAGTAGCGAGCGCCTCCTACAATGAGCAGTTCTTC.

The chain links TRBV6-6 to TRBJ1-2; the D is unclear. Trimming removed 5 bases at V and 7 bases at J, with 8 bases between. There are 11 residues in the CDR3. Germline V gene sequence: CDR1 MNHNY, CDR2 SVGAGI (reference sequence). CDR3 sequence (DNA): TGTGCCAGCAGTCACGGGGTTGGCTACACCTTC. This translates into CASSHGVGYTF.

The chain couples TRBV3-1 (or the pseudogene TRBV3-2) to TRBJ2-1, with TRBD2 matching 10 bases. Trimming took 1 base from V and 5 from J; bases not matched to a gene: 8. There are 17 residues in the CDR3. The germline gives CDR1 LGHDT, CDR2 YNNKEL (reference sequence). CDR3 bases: TGTGCCAGCAGCCAAGGGATAGCGGGGGGTAAACACAATGAGCAGTTCTTC. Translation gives CASSQGIAGGKHNEQFF.

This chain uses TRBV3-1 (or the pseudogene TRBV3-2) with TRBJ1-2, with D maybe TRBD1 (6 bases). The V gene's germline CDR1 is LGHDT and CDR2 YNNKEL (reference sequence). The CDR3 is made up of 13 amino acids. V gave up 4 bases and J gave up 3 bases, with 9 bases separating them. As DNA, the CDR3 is TGTGCCAGCAGCCCTTACAGGGACTATGGCTACACCTTC. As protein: CASSPYRDYGYTF.

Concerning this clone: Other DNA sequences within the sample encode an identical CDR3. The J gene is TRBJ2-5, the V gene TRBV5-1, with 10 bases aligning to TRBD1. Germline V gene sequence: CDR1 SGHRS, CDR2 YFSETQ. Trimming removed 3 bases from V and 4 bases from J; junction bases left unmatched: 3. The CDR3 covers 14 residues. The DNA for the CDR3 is TGCGCCAGCAGCTCGGGACAGGGGCGAGAGACCCAGTACTTC. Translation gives CASSSGQGRETQYF.

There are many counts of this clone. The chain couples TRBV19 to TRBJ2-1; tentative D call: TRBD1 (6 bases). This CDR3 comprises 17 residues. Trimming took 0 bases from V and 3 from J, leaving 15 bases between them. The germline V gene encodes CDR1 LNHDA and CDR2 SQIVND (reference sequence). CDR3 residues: CASSIDRATGFYNEQFF. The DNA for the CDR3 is TGTGCCAGTAGTATAGATCGGGCAACAGGGTTCTACAATGAGCAGTTCTTC.

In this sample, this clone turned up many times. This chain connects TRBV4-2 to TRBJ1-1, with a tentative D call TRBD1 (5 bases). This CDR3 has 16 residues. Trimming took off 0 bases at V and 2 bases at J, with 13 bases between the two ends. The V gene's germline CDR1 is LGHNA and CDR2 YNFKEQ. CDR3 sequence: CASSQDTGGLNTEAFF. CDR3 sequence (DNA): TGTGCCAGCAGCCAAGACACCGGGGGACTTAACACTGAAGCTTTCTTT.

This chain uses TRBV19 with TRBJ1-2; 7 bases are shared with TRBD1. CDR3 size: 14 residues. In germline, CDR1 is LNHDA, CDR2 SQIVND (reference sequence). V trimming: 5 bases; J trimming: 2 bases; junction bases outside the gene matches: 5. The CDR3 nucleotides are TGTGCCAGTAGTCCGACAGGGTGGAACTATGGCTACACCTTC. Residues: CASSPTGWNYGYTF.

Here the CDR3 DNA reads TGTGCCAGCGGCGAGGCGGGACGGCTATACAATGAGCAGTTCTTC. Protein sequence: CASGEAGRLYNEQFF. V gene TRBV7-9 combines with J gene TRBJ2-1; possible D gene TRBD2, 6 bases. The CDR3 consists of 15 residues. Germline CDR1 reads SEHNR; CDR2 reads FQNEAQ (reference sequence). Trimming took 8 bases from V and 4 from J, leaving 18 bases between them.